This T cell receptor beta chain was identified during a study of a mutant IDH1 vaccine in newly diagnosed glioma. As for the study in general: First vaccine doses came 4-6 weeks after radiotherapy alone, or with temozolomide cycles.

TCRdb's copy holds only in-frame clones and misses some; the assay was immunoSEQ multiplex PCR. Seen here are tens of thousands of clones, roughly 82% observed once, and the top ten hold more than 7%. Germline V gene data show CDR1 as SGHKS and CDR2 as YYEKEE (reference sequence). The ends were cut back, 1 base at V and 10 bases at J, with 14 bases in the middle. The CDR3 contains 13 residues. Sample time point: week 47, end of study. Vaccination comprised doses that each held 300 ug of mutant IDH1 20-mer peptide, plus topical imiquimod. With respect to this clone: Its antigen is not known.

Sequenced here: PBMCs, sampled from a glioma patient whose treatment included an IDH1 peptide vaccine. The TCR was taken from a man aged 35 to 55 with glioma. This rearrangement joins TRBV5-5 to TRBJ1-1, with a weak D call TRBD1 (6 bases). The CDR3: CASSLTGGGSAFF. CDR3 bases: TGTGCCAGCAGCTTGACGGGGGGCGGTTCAGCTTTCTTT.